Listed below are T cell receptor beta chains from one sample, sequenced in a study of cytomegalovirus exposure and HLA in healthy donors. TCRdb keeps only in-frame clones here, not all; method: immunoSEQ multiplex PCR. This sample has 40,000 to 60,000 clones; approximately 72% occur once, and the top ten carry more than 9%. Material for sequencing was PBMCs. Every receptor here comes from a woman in her 50s in good health and CMV-seronegative. The CDR3 runs from the conserved cysteine through the conserved F or W. A D gene is named only where the DNA matches it firmly. Where a row states a size, it is once, few, many or the class of an expanded clone; other rows omit it.

d_call	v_call	clone_size	j_call	cdr3_aa	cdr3_nt
-	TRBV4-3	-	TRBJ1-2	CASSQTTDTYGYTF	TGCGCCAGCAGCCAAACGACAGACACCTATGGCTACACCTTC
TRBD1	TRBV29-1	-	TRBJ1-2	CSSGDRDYGYTF	TGCAGCTCGGGGGACAGGGACTATGGCTACACCTTC
-	TRBV28	-	TRBJ1-2	CASNVGALGYTF	TGTGCCAGCAATGTAGGGGCGCTGGGCTACACCTTC
TRBD2	TRBV4-2	once	TRBJ2-3	CASSQDSGGTDTQYF	TGTGCCAGCAGCCAGGATAGCGGGGGCACAGATACGCAGTATTTT
-	TRBV2	-	TRBJ2-7	CASNRLPEAEQYF	TGTGCCAGCAATAGGCTCCCCGAGGCCGAGCAGTACTTC
TRBD1	TRBV25-1	-	TRBJ2-2	CASSEQGVVGELFF	TGTGCCAGCAGTGAACAGGGGGTCGTCGGGGAGCTGTTTTTT
-	TRBV2	-	TRBJ2-3	CASIRQPQLTDTQYF	TGTGCCAGCATTCGACAGCCGCAGCTGACAGATACGCAGTATTTT
-	TRBV5-1	-	TRBJ1-1	CASSLGEGGSEAFF	TGCGCCAGTAGCTTGGGCGAGGGCGGGTCTGAAGCTTTCTTT
-	TRBV5-3	-	TRBJ1-2	CARSLRGRDGYTF	TGTGCCAGAAGCTTGAGGGGTAGGGATGGCTACACCTTC
-	TRBV7-2	few	TRBJ1-4	CASSLQATNEKLFF	TGTGCCAGCAGCCTCCAGGCAACTAATGAAAAACTGTTTTTT
-	TRBV7-2	-	TRBJ1-5	CASSLGVGGSQPQHF	TGTGCCAGCAGCTTAGGGGTTGGGGGGTCTCAGCCCCAGCATTTT
-	TRBV18	-	TRBJ2-5	CASSPLGGQETQYF	TGTGCCAGCTCACCGCTAGGGGGCCAAGAGACCCAGTACTTC
-	TRBV15	-	TRBJ2-6	CATSRDRGFGANVLTF	TGTGCCACCAGCAGAGATCGAGGGTTTGGGGCCAACGTCCTGACTTTC
TRBD2	TRBV6-5	-	TRBJ2-7	CASRLSGGYYEQYF	TGTGCCAGCAGGTTAAGCGGGGGGTATTACGAGCAGTACTTC
TRBD2	TRBV25-1	-	TRBJ2-1	CASSVPGGNEQFF	TGTGCCAGCAGTGTTCCGGGGGGAAATGAGCAGTTCTTC
TRBD1	TRBV4-1	-	TRBJ1-3	CASSQGTGLDLGNTIYF	TGCGCCAGCAGCCAGGGGACAGGACTTGACCTTGGAAACACCATATATTTT
-	TRBV10-3	-	TRBJ1-2	CAISVDKGNYGHTF	TGTGCCATCAGTGTGGACAAGGGAAACTATGGCCACACCTTC
-	TRBV6-5	once	TRBJ1-1	CASSLWPGYAFF	TGTGCCAGCAGTTTGTGGCCGGGGTATGCTTTCTTT
-	TRBV29-1	-	TRBJ1-2	CSVEKGIDYGYTF	TGCAGCGTTGAAAAGGGGATCGACTATGGCTACACCTTC
-	TRBV6-6	-	TRBJ2-3	CASSYLQADTQYF	TGTGCCAGCAGTTACTTACAGGCAGATACGCAGTATTTT
TRBD1	TRBV5-1	medium-sized	TRBJ1-5	CASSLEGAGQPQHF	TGCGCCAGCAGCTTGGAGGGGGCTGGTCAGCCCCAGCATTTT
TRBD1	TRBV7-2	-	TRBJ2-2	CASSYHPGQGNTGELFF	TGTGCCAGCAGTTATCACCCGGGACAGGGGAACACCGGGGAGCTGTTTTTT
TRBD1	TRBV5-1	-	TRBJ2-1	CASSPIGTGDNEQFF	TGCGCCAGCAGCCCCATTGGGACAGGGGACAATGAGCAGTTCTTC
TRBD2	TRBV7-6	few	TRBJ2-1	CASSFGPGGNEQFF	TGTGCCAGCAGCTTCGGCCCCGGGGGGAATGAGCAGTTCTTC
TRBD1	TRBV10-3	-	TRBJ2-5	CAIARGQSGETQYF	TGTGCCATCGCAAGGGGACAGAGCGGAGAGACCCAGTACTTC
-	TRBV30	-	TRBJ1-1	CAWSRQSNTEAFF	TGTGCCTGGAGTCGACAGTCGAACACTGAAGCTTTCTTT
TRBD2	TRBV30	-	TRBJ2-5	CAWSASGGGQYF	TGTGCCTGGAGTGCTAGCGGGGGGGGGCAGTACTTC
-	TRBV28	-	TRBJ1-5	CASSWGVNQPQHF	TGTGCCAGCAGCTGGGGGGTAAATCAGCCCCAGCATTTT
TRBD1	TRBV6-1	-	TRBJ2-5	CASRWTGGKETQYF	TGTGCCTCCCGCTGGACAGGCGGTAAAGAGACCCAGTACTTC
-	TRBV5-1	-	TRBJ2-7	CASSRTSSGQMGYEQYF	TGCGCCAGCAGCCGCACTTCAAGCGGACAGATGGGTTACGAGCAGTACTTC
-	TRBV9	-	TRBJ1-1	CASSVSGVIGTEAFF	TGTGCCAGCAGCGTTAGCGGGGTTATCGGCACTGAAGCTTTCTTT
-	TRBV5-1	-	TRBJ2-5	CASSPGFGETQYF	TGCGCCAGCAGCCCGGGGTTCGGGGAGACCCAGTACTTC
TRBD1	TRBV2	once	TRBJ1-5	CASSPQGYSEPQHF	TGTGCCAGCAGCCCACAGGGGTACTCGGAGCCCCAGCATTTT
TRBD2	TRBV27	once	TRBJ2-7	CASSLGRVYEQYF	TGTGCCAGCAGTTTAGGGAGGGTTTACGAGCAGTACTTC
-	TRBV7-3	-	TRBJ2-3	CASSLEVDTQYF	TGTGCCAGCAGCTTAGAGGTGGATACGCAGTATTTT
-	TRBV2	-	TRBJ1-1	CASIYDTEAFF	TGTGCCAGCATCTATGACACTGAAGCTTTCTTT
-	TRBV19	-	TRBJ2-7	CASSRNYAGEQYF	TGTGCCAGTAGTCGCAACTACGCTGGGGAGCAGTACTTC
-	TRBV19	-	TRBJ1-2	CASENRFTVNYGYTF	TGTGCCAGTGAAAATCGGTTTACAGTGAACTATGGCTACACCTTC
TRBD1	TRBV14	-	TRBJ2-5	CASSQGDRRRAQYF	TGTGCCAGCAGCCAAGGGGACAGGCGTCGGGCCCAGTACTTC
-	TRBV14	-	TRBJ1-1	CASSQVKAERGTEAFF	TGTGCCAGCAGCCAAGTGAAGGCGGAGCGGGGGACTGAAGCTTTCTTT
-	TRBV5-6	-	TRBJ1-1	CASSLAGVTEAFF	TGTGCCAGCAGCTTGGCGGGGGTCACTGAAGCTTTCTTT
-	TRBV30	-	TRBJ2-1	CAWSGGSSNSYNEQFF	TGTGCCTGGAGTGGAGGTAGCAGCAACTCCTACAATGAGCAGTTCTTC
-	TRBV27	-	TRBJ2-5	CASSLFFGQQETQYF	TGTGCCAGCAGTTTGTTTTTCGGACAGCAAGAGACCCAGTACTTC
-	TRBV21-1	-	TRBJ2-3	CASTPSTSGRARADTQYF	TGTGCCAGCACCCCTTCGACTAGCGGGAGGGCCAGGGCAGATACGCAGTATTTT
TRBD1	TRBV5-1	-	TRBJ2-4	CASSLAGGDGQNIQYF	TGCGCCAGCAGCTTGGCAGGGGGTGATGGACAAAACATTCAGTACTTC
-	TRBV9	-	TRBJ2-3	CASSVVGGGTDTQYF	TGTGCCAGCAGCGTAGTAGGGGGGGGCACAGATACGCAGTATTTT
-	TRBV28	-	TRBJ2-2	CASSFGGGELFF	TGTGCCAGCAGTTTCGGGGGTGGGGAGCTGTTTTTT
TRBD1	TRBV5-8	-	TRBJ2-5	CASRGRGQETQYF	TGTGCCAGCCGTGGCAGGGGGCAAGAGACCCAGTACTTC
-	TRBV7-9	-	TRBJ1-6	CASSFDSFNSPLHF	TGTGCCAGCAGCTTCGACAGCTTCAATTCACCCCTCCACTTT
TRBD2	TRBV7-8	-	TRBJ2-1	CASSPPGLAGHEQFF	TGTGCCAGCAGCCCACCGGGACTAGCGGGGCATGAGCAGTTCTTC
TRBD2	TRBV5-1	-	TRBJ2-5	CASSNGGGPVQETQYF	TGCGCCAGCAGCAATGGGGGGGGACCTGTCCAAGAGACCCAGTACTTC
-	TRBV10-3	-	TRBJ2-3	CAISESSADTQYF	TGTGCCATCAGTGAGTCTTCGGCAGATACGCAGTATTTT
TRBD1	TRBV7-2	-	TRBJ1-2	CASSPGQDYYGYTF	TGTGCCAGCAGCCCGGGACAGGACTACTATGGCTACACCTTC
-	TRBV6-5	-	TRBJ2-3	CASTSLAGTQYF	TGTGCCAGCACCTCCTTGGCAGGTACGCAGTATTTT
-	TRBV6-6	-	TRBJ1-6	CASSRGTDSPLHF	TGTGCCAGCAGTCGAGGGACTGATTCACCCCTCCACTTT